This TCR beta chain is drawn from a study of CD8+CD57+ T cells in acquired aplastic anemia. Looking at the study overall: Isolated CD4+ and CD8+ cells, once sorted, yielded DNA averaging roughly 3.2 ug. For CD4+ cells, healthy donors had an average of roughly 11 million reads. Study-wide points: Simpson's diversity of CD8+ cells was not significantly different in patients compared with controls. Patients and controls were found to share twenty-nine CD8+ CDR3 sequences.

The CDR3 totals 17 residues. CDR1 and CDR2 from the germline V gene are SGHDN and FVKESK. A remark on this clonotype: Its antigen is not identified. With a much larger clone just one base away, this may be a read error.

The study profiled TCR beta VDJ and CDR3 using genomic DNA as template. TCRdb processed the reads anew with MiXCR; each CDR3 protein has one entry. The table has 180,000 or so distinct CDR3 sequences, 46% seen once. Sequenced material: sorted CD4+, CD8+, or CD8+CD57+ T cells (not recorded which) from PBMCs. The rearrangement uses TRBV14 and TRBJ2-1; no reliable D call. The receptor comes from a human donor in good health. CDR3: CASSQVLLALLYNEQLF. CDR3 nucleotide sequence: TGTGCCAGCAGCCAAGTATTGTTAGCACTCCTTTACAATGAGCAGCTCTTC.